This T cell receptor (beta chain) was found in a study of shared clonotypes between healthy human individuals. The germline CDR1 and CDR2 sequences are GTSNPN and SVGIG (reference sequence). CDR3 length equals 11 residues. Trimming stripped 3 bases from V and 3 bases from J, with 6 bases between. The data were produced by immunoSEQ multiplex PCR, yet TCRdb's version contains in-frame clones alone and is incomplete. The data hold hundreds of thousands of clones, with 92% observed a single time. Naive CD8 isolation took CD45RO-negative cells positively selected for CCR7 and excluded terminally differentiated effector memory CD45RA+ cells. This clone has just a few counts.

The material sequenced was naive CD8+ T cells sorted from blood. The J gene is TRBJ2-7, the V gene TRBV30; D is unclear. This TCR was sampled from a man aged 25 to 45 in good health. The DNA for the CDR3 is TGTGCCTGGAGCGTCGACTACGAGCAGTACTTC. It translates to CAWSVDYEQYF. The full variable domain, completed using reference TRBV30 and TRBJ2-7, is SQTIHQWPATLVQPVGSPLSLECTVEGTSNPNLYWYRQAAGRGLQLLFYSVGIGQISSEVPQNLSASRPQDRQFILSSKKLLLSDSGFYLCAWSVDYEQYFGPGTRLTVT.